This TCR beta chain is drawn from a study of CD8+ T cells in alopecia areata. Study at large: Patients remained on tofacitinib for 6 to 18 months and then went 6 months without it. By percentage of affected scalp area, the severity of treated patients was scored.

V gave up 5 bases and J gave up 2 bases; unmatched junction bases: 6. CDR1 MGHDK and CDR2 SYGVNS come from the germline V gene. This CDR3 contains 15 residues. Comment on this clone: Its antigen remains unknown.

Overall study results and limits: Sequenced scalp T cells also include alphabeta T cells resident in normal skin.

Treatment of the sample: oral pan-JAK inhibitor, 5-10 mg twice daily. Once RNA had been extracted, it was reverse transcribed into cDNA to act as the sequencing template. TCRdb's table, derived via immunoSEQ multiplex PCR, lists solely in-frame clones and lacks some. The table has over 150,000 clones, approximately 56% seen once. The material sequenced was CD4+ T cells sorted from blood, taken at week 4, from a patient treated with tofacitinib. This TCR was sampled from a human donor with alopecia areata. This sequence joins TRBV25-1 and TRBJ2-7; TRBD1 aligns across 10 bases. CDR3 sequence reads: CASSPRTGGAYEQYF. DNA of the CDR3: TGTGCCAGCAGTCCTCGGACAGGGGGAGCCTACGAGCAGTACTTC.